This entry lists 32 T cell receptor beta chains sequenced from one sample in a study of T cells after yellow fever vaccination. TCRdb itself ran the 5' RACE reads through MiXCR, one entry per CDR3 protein. The data contain 40,000 to 50,000 distinct CDR3 sequences, under 8% of them singletons. The sample here was CD8+ T cells not binding an NS4B(214-222) dextramer, sorted from PBMCs, taken 45 days after the yellow fever booster vaccination. These receptors all come from a man aged 25-45 years who received the YFV17D yellow fever vaccine.

This clonotype was detected many times. The chain links TRBV27 to TRBJ2-2, with 7 bases that match TRBD1. This CDR3 comprises 17 residues. V lost 4 bases to trimming and J lost 0 bases; unmatched junction nucleotides: 8. The germline CDR1 and CDR2 sequences are MNHEY and SMNVEV (reference sequence). The CDR3 coding sequence is TGTGCCAGCAGTTCCTCCGACAGGGTCGCGAACACCGGGGAGCTGTTTTTT. It yields the protein CASSSSDRVANTGELFF.

This chain joins TRBV29-1 and TRBJ2-2, with D uncertain. Trimming pared 4 bases from V and 2 bases from J, leaving 8 bases between. The CDR3 consists of 13 residues. Per germline, CDR1 SQVTM and CDR2 ANQGSEA. CDR3 loop: CSVGVLNTGELFF. CDR3 nucleotide sequence: TGCAGCGTTGGGGTACTAAACACCGGGGAGCTGTTTTTT.

A remark on this clonotype: A much bigger clone sits one base away, suggesting this may be a read error. The chain has TRBV11-2 and TRBJ2-7; D gene unclear. The CDR3 has 12 amino acids. Germline CDR1 is SGHAT and CDR2 is FQNNGV. For the CDR3, the DNA is TGTGCCAGCAGCTTAATCAGTGCCGAGCTGTACTTC. It is translated as CASSLISAELYF.

In its sample, this clonotype was seen many times. At one of its ends the junction is not consistent with the germline gene, which may arise from a read error. This chain links TRBV7-7 with TRBJ2-3; no reliable D call. The CDR3 has 16 amino acids. The germline CDR1 and CDR2 sequences are SSHAT and FNYEAQ (reference sequence). This CDR3 is CASSPLPGSPSDTQYF. Here the CDR3 DNA reads TGTGCTAGCAGCCCCCTTCCCGGGTCTCCTTCGGATACGCAGTATTTT.

The gene calls are TRBV9 and TRBJ2-7, with 15 bases matching TRBD2. Trimming took 5 bases from V and 12 from J; bases not matched to a gene: 9. Germline lookup yields CDR1 SGDLS and CDR2 YYNGEE. The CDR3 covers 14 residues. The CDR3 DNA follows: TGTGCCAGCAGTCTCGGACTAGCGGGAGGGCGGGTGTACTTC. It specifies CASSLGLAGGRVYF.

This clonotype has ten or more counts. The chain uses TRBV6-5 and TRBJ2-7; D is unclear. The germline gives CDR1 MNHEY, CDR2 SVGAGI. The CDR3 extends over 12 amino acids. Trimming cost V 7 bases and J 6 bases, with 13 bases left between them. The CDR3 is CASTGLSGEQYF. CDR3 nucleotide sequence: TGTGCCAGCACAGGTCTATCGGGCGAGCAGTACTTC.

This clonotype was found many times. V gene TRBV27 combines with J gene TRBJ2-1; 8 bases align to TRBD2. From germline, CDR1 is MNHEY and CDR2 SMNVEV (reference sequence). The CDR3 runs 15 residues. The V and J ends lost 5 bases and 6 bases, in that order; junction bases with no gene match: 9. The CDR3 is CASSQSAGDLNEQFF. The CDR3 DNA reads as TGTGCCAGCAGTCAGTCAGCGGGGGACCTCAATGAGCAGTTCTTC.

This clonotype has a count of ten or more. This chain connects TRBV20-1 to TRBJ2-1; D might be TRBD1 or TRBD2, each matching 5 bases. Trimming pared 5 bases from V and 10 bases from J, leaving 12 bases between. The CDR3 consists of 11 residues. CDR1 is DFQATT, CDR2 SNEGSKA, per germline (reference sequence). DNA for the CDR3: TGCAGTGCTGGGGGAAATCGGGAGCAGTTCTTC. This codes for CSAGGNREQFF.

In its sample, this clonotype was seen many times. This sequence joins TRBV7-9 and TRBJ2-1; 9 bases are a match to TRBD1. V lost 6 bases to trimming and J lost 3 bases; unmatched junction nucleotides: 6. Germline assignment: CDR1 SEHNR and CDR2 FQNEAQ (reference sequence). The CDR3 extends over 15 amino acids. CDR3: CASSSGTGFYNEQFF. The CDR3 coding sequence is TGTGCCAGCAGTTCCGGGACAGGGTTCTACAATGAGCAGTTCTTC.

The chain has TRBV7-2 and TRBJ2-2; D remains ambiguous. Germline V lookup: CDR1 SGHTA, CDR2 FQGNSA. Between the trimmed V and J ends, which lost 7 bases and 4 bases, there was a span of 4 bases. The CDR3 has 11 amino acids. CDR3 DNA: TGTGCCAGCACCCTCACCGGGGAGCTGTTTTTT. It codes for CASTLTGELFF.

This clonotype was detected many times. The chain joins TRBV27 to TRBJ2-7; D unclear. The CDR3 is made up of 13 amino acids. Germline CDR1 MNHEY, CDR2 SMNVEV (reference sequence). The V and J ends lost 3 bases and 5 bases respectively, with 11 bases between them. The CDR3 loop reads CASSFDSGHEQYF. CDR3 DNA: TGTGCCAGCAGTTTCGATTCGGGCCACGAGCAGTACTTC.

Many counts were recorded for this clonotype. The J gene is TRBJ2-7, the V gene TRBV9; 7 bases fit TRBD1. Germline CDR1 reads SGDLS; CDR2 reads YYNGEE. V gave up 3 bases and J gave up 3 bases; unmatched junction bases: 3. This CDR3 has 13 amino acids. The CDR3, as DNA: TGTGCCAGCAGCGGGGACAGTGGCTACGAGCAGTACTTC. As protein: CASSGDSGYEQYF.

There are many counts of this clonotype. This chain joins TRBV7-9 and TRBJ2-7; 9 bases line up with TRBD1. The germline gives CDR1 SEHNR, CDR2 FQNEAQ (reference sequence). J gave up 2 bases and V 4 bases, and 6 bases lay outside the gene matches. There are 15 residues in the CDR3. CDR3 loop: CASSSEQGATYEQYF. The CDR3 DNA reads TGTGCCAGCAGCTCCGAACAGGGGGCGACCTACGAGCAGTACTTC.

This clonotype was seen more than once but under ten times. CDR3 loop: CASSYSRDLGYEQYF. The DNA of the CDR3 is TGTGCCAGCAGTTACAGTCGGGACTTAGGCTACGAGCAGTACTTC. The gene calls are TRBV6-2 or TRBV6-3 and TRBJ2-7; a possible D gene is TRBD2 (6 bases). The CDR3 is 15 amino acids. The germline gives CDR1 MNHEY, CDR2 SVGEGT. With 2 bases removed from V and 3 bases from J, the gap between germline ends came to 14 bases.

This clonotype was counted ten times or more. This chain joins TRBV5-1 and TRBJ2-7; D gene uncertain. The CDR3 consists of 15 residues. CDR1 SGHRS and CDR2 YFSETQ come from the germline V gene. Trimming stripped 1 base from V and 2 bases from J, with 13 bases between. The CDR3 here is CASSLFPGHTYEQYF. The CDR3 DNA is TGCGCCAGCAGCTTGTTTCCGGGCCACACCTACGAGCAGTACTTC.

This clonotype was observed at least ten times. This chain uses TRBV7-2 with TRBJ2-7; D may be TRBD1 (5 bases). Per the germline V gene, CDR1 is SGHTA and CDR2 is FQGNSA. Deletions cut 0 bases from V and 3 bases from J, with 9 bases between. The CDR3 runs 14 residues. The CDR3 loop reads CASSLAQGFYEQYF. The CDR3 DNA reads as TGTGCCAGCAGCTTAGCGCAGGGTTTCTACGAGCAGTACTTC.

This clonotype was detected ten times or more. This chain links TRBV27 with TRBJ1-5; D is undetermined. The CDR3 is 13 residues long. Germline V gene lookup returns CDR1 MNHEY and CDR2 SMNVEV (reference sequence). V was shortened by 5 bases and J by 5 bases, with 10 bases between the two germline ends. Written as DNA, the CDR3 is TGTGCCAGCAGTGGCCGGACCGATCAGCCCCAGCATTTT. It codes for CASSGRTDQPQHF.

CDR3 in DNA: TGTGCCACCAGCAGAGGGGCTGAGGGAGGCTACACCTTC. This sequence encodes CATSRGAEGGYTF. The rearrangement links TRBV15 to TRBJ1-2; no reliable D call. Germline V CDR1 and CDR2: LNHNV, YYDKDF (reference sequence). V was cut by 1 base and J by 8 bases, with 11 bases left in between. The length of the CDR3 is 13 residues. The whole variable domain, remainder taken from reference TRBV15 and TRBJ1-2, is DAMVIQNPRYQVTQFGKPVTLSCSQTLNHNVMYWYQQKSSQAPKLLFHYYDKDFNNEADTPDNFQSRRPNTSFCFLDIRSPGLGDTAMYLCATSRGAEGGYTFGSGTRLTVV.

In its sample, this clonotype was seen many times. The V and J genes are TRBV29-1 and TRBJ2-7, with 8 bases lining up with TRBD1. The trim removed 7 bases at V and 2 bases at J, leaving 10 bases unmatched. Germline V gene data show CDR1 as SQVTM and CDR2 as ANQGSEA. The CDR3 runs to 14 residues. CDR3 in DNA: TGCAGCGGCCTCACAGGGGGAGACCCCTACGAGCAGTACTTC. Amino acid sequence: CSGLTGGDPYEQYF.

This clonotype was found many times. The chain has TRBV6-2 or TRBV6-3 and TRBJ2-1; D gene uncertain. Germline loops: CDR1 MNHEY, CDR2 SVGEGT. There are 12 residues in the CDR3. Trimming took 7 bases from V and 9 from J, leaving 13 bases between them. CDR3 in amino acids: CASINLDGEQFF. The CDR3 DNA follows: TGTGCCAGCATTAATCTGGACGGTGAGCAGTTCTTC.

This clonotype showed up many times. This rearrangement joins TRBV9 to TRBJ2-3, with TRBD2 matching 9 bases. The V gene end was trimmed by 0 bases and the J gene end by 3 bases; junction bases not matched to a gene: 2. CDR3 length equals 15 residues. Looked up from germline, CDR1 is SGDLS and CDR2 is YYNGEE. CDR3 in DNA: TGTGCCAGCAGCGTAGTAGGACTAGCGACAGATACGCAGTATTTT. Protein product: CASSVVGLATDTQYF.

This clonotype was detected ten times or more. J is TRBJ2-7 and V is TRBV28, with 7 bases that match TRBD2. V lost 3 bases to trimming and J lost 0 bases; unmatched junction nucleotides: 2. This CDR3 spans 14 amino acids. CDR1 and CDR2 (germline): MDHEN, SYDVKM. The CDR3 coding sequence is TGTGCCAGCAGTTTTAGCGGGTTCTCCTACGAGCAGTACTTC. Its translation: CASSFSGFSYEQYF.

This clonotype was detected many times. The chain is built from TRBV27 and TRBJ2-7; D is unresolved. CDR1 is MNHEY and CDR2 is SMNVEV in the germline V gene (reference sequence). Deletions cut 5 bases from V and 7 bases from J, with 12 bases between. This CDR3 contains 12 residues. CDR3 DNA: TGTGCCAGCAGTGGACCGCTCTGGGAGCAGTACTTC. Residues: CASSGPLWEQYF.

This clonotype appeared many times. The gene calls are TRBV10-2 and TRBJ2-1; D perhaps matches TRBD2 (8 bases). Trimming removed 3 bases from V and 6 bases from J, with 24 bases in between. Germline CDR1 WSHSY, CDR2 SAAADI. This CDR3 is built from 18 residues. CDR3 protein: CASSEEGALAGVVNEQFF. The CDR3 DNA sequence: TGCGCCAGCAGTGAAGAGGGGGCTCTAGCGGGTGTTGTCAATGAGCAGTTCTTC.

This clonotype showed up many times. This chain joins TRBV29-1 and TRBJ2-1; TRBD1 aligns across 7 bases. The CDR3 totals 11 residues. Unmatched junction bases numbered 4, after V lost 4 bases and J lost 10 bases. Germline V gene data show CDR1 as SQVTM and CDR2 as ANQGSEA. The CDR3 bases are TGCAGCGTTGCTAGAGGGGGCGAGCAGTTCTTC. Protein product: CSVARGGEQFF.

This clonotype was observed many times. The chain combines TRBV3-1 with TRBJ2-7; the match to TRBD1 covers 7 bases. The CDR3 sequence is 15 residues long. The germline V gene has CDR1 LGHDT and CDR2 YNNKEL (reference sequence). V shed 4 bases, J shed 3 bases, and the junction held 9 bases outside the gene matches. The CDR3 region is CASSRLRDSLYEQYF. The CDR3 DNA reads as TGTGCCAGCAGCCGTCTCCGGGACAGCCTCTACGAGCAGTACTTC.

This clonotype appeared many times. Here the CDR3 reads CASSLGAGGYEQYF. The CDR3, as DNA: TGTGCCAGCAGTTTGGGGGCGGGGGGTTACGAGCAGTACTTC. This chain uses TRBV12-3 or TRBV12-4 with TRBJ2-7, with 8 bases that match TRBD2. V dropped 3 bases and J dropped 4; count of bases not matched to a gene: 5. The CDR3 contains 14 residues.

This clonotype showed up many times. The chain recombines TRBV5-1 with TRBJ2-7, with D maybe TRBD2 (5 bases). The CDR3 totals 14 residues. Trimming took off 1 base at V and 7 bases at J, with 15 bases between the two ends. Germline-derived CDR1 and CDR2 are SGHRS and YFSETQ. In DNA form, the CDR3 reads TGCGCCAGCAGCTTGCTCGTATCAGGAGGTGAGCAGTACTTC. It yields the protein CASSLLVSGGEQYF.

This clonotype was recorded at least ten times. V and J are TRBV12-3 or TRBV12-4 and TRBJ2-1; D is ambiguous. The CDR3 length is 12 residues. V was trimmed by 5 bases and J by 9 bases, leaving 11 bases between them. The CDR3: CASSDSVGEQFF. The CDR3 DNA is TGTGCCAGCAGTGATAGTGTGGGTGAGCAGTTCTTC.

This clonotype was counted only a few times. The chain carries TRBV7-8 and TRBJ2-1, with D tentatively TRBD1 (6 bases). V was pared by 1 base and J by 6 bases, with 13 bases between. The CDR3 consists of 15 residues. Germline V CDR1 and CDR2: SGHVS, FQNEAQ. The CDR3 DNA follows: TGTGCCAGCAGCTTAGTATCAGGGGATGTCAATGAGCAGTTCTTC. Residues: CASSLVSGDVNEQFF.

Within the sample, this clonotype is medium-sized. The chain couples TRBV15 to TRBJ2-6; D unclear. This CDR3 is built from 18 residues. V gave up 0 bases and J gave up 0 bases, with 12 bases separating them. Germline V gene data show CDR1 as LNHNV and CDR2 as YYDKDF (reference sequence). The CDR3 protein is CATSRDQEGSSGANVLTF. The CDR3 nucleotides read TGTGCCACCAGCAGAGATCAAGAAGGTAGCTCTGGGGCCAACGTCCTGACTTTC.

In its sample, this clonotype was seen many times. The chain joins TRBV7-6 to TRBJ2-3; D tentatively reads TRBD1 or TRBD2 (5 bases each). The V end was cut by 1 base, the J end by 1 base, with 15 bases between. Germline V lookup: CDR1 SGHVS, CDR2 FNYEAQ. The CDR3 length is 17 residues. CDR3 in DNA: TGTGCCAGCAGCTTAGGGACCGGGACCGGTGGCACAGATACGCAGTATTTT. Translating gives CASSLGTGTGGTDTQYF.